Many counts were recorded for the clone carrying this TCR beta chain. The TCRbeta library was prepared with unique molecular identifiers. TCRdb processed the PCR reads anew with MiXCR; each CDR3 protein has one entry. The table records fewer than 550,000 distinct CDR3 sequences, about a tenth of them present only once. This entry is derived from a study of T-cell reconstitution after alpha-beta-depleted transplantation in children. The clonotype comes from a human donor who donated a stem cell graft to a child with acute myeloid leukemia. Sequencing was performed on PBMCs from the stem cell graft donor, taken from the stem cell graft.

DNA for the CDR3: TGCAGCGTTGTCGGGGTGTTCACAGATACGCAGTATTTT. Encoded protein: CSVVGVFTDTQYF. The gene calls are TRBV29-1 and TRBJ2-3; possible D gene TRBD2, 5 bases. The CDR3 extends over 13 amino acids. Trimming cost V 4 bases and J 2 bases, with 10 bases left between them. Germline loops: CDR1 SQVTM, CDR2 ANQGSEA.